The entry that follows covers one TCR beta chain sequence. Its antigen is unknown. Within one base of it there is no much larger clone, and no base qualities were kept. This specimen comes from a study of PD-1 blockade in mismatch repair-deficient tumors (dated by TCRdb to 2016 to 2017). Concerning the study at large: The trial enrolled roughly 83 consecutive patients with approximately twelve mismatch repair-deficient cancer types between September 2013 and September 2016, all previously treated and progressing. Tumor-associated T cell clones were tracked in the peripheral blood of patients responding to PD-1 blockade by deep sequencing of TCR CDR3 regions. Points the paper makes about the study in general: After pembrolizumab, tumor-resident clones, which were often undetectable in blood before treatment, expanded rapidly and then contracted, generally ahead of radiologic responses.

The library was made by the immunoSEQ multiplex PCR assay. TCRdb's version of the immuneACCESS table is confined to in-frame rearrangements and falls short of the full clone set. An unresolved V gene accounts for under half of the shortfall where checked; the remainder is of unknown origin. This sample is represented by tens of thousands of clones; 65% to 85% of them were singletons. In total, the top ten clones hold roughly 5.5% of the sample. Mismatch repair deficiency in every enrolled patient was established by polymerase chain reaction or immunohistochemistry. TCR sequencing was performed for three patients who responded to pembrolizumab therapy. The phase II trial prospectively evaluated PD-1 blockade with pembrolizumab in advanced mismatch repair-deficient cancers, independent of tissue of origin. Peripheral blood T cell samples were serially collected before and at multiple times after PD-1 blockade was started. Blood sampling times were expressed in weeks after the first pembrolizumab dose.

From the cysteine up to the phenylalanine, the CDR3 has a length of 12 residues. Only the CDR3 part of the read is kept: 36 bases, read in frame from the first base. V lost 5 bases and J lost 8 bases; the stretch between them is 12 bases long. The germline V gene encodes CDR1 SGHTA and CDR2 FQGNSA. Sequencing was performed on peripheral blood, taken 44 weeks after starting pembrolizumab. The rearrangement combines TRBV7-2 with TRBJ1-2, with a tentative D gene TRBD1 over 5 matching bases. This clonotype was sampled from an adult with mismatch repair-deficient cancer. The CDR3 region: CASSTGTSGYTF. The nucleotide sequence is given as TGTGCCAGCAGCACCGGGACGTCCGGCTACACCTTC.